This T cell receptor beta chain was captured by sequencing in a study of neoadjuvant anti-PD-1 for oral cavity cancer. Sequencing was performed with immunoSEQ multiplex PCR; in TCRdb, only in-frame clones are kept and a portion is missing. The table includes 9,500 to 15,000 clones, about 70% detected once. This clone occurred a few times. CDR1 and CDR2 from the germline V gene are SNHLY and FYNNEI. The CDR3 contains 17 residues. Trimming removed 8 bases from V and 5 bases from J; junction bases left unmatched: 15. Time point denoted: after neoadjuvant nivolumab, at surgical resection. Patients were newly diagnosed with stage II-IVA oral cavity squamous cell carcinoma without prior systemic or radiation treatment. Analysis of PBMCs was direct, with no culture step.

V gene TRBV2 combines with J gene TRBJ2-2; 9 nucleotides line up with TRBD1. The starting material was PBMCs, obtained after nivolumab (anti-PD-1) treatment. The receptor was derived from a person between 40 and 85 years old with oral cavity squamous cell carcinoma. CDR3 loop: CASGFSRDRELTGELFF. The CDR3 coding sequence is TGTGCCAGCGGCTTTTCCCGGGACAGGGAACTTACCGGGGAGCTGTTTTTT.